The 8 T cell receptor beta chains below were found in one sample sequenced in a study of blood T cell repertoires in COVID-19. Only in-frame clones appear in the TCRdb table, and some are missing; sequencing was by immunoSEQ multiplex PCR. The sample has 200,000 to 250,000 clones, 88% seen once. Sequencing was carried out using peripheral blood. The receptors stem from a woman between 55 and 75 years old with acute or convalescent COVID-19.

The chain combines TRBV6-2 or TRBV6-3 with TRBJ1-1, with 9 bases identical to TRBD1. Germline-derived CDR1 and CDR2 are MNHEY and SVGEGT. The junction had 6 bases not matched to a gene; V was cut back by 0 bases and J by 10 bases. The CDR3 has 14 amino acids. For the CDR3, the DNA is TGTGCCAGCAGTTACTCTGGACAGGGGTCGGGAGCTTTCTTT. Translating it yields CASSYSGQGSGAFF.

The rearrangement joins TRBV19 to TRBJ1-3, with TRBD1 as a possible D gene (5 bases). V was trimmed by 10 bases and J by 0 bases, leaving 19 bases between them. Germline lookup yields CDR1 LNHDA and CDR2 SQIVND (reference sequence). The CDR3 loop spans 16 amino acids. The CDR3 reads CAISGFDSLSGNTIYF. CDR3 nucleotide sequence: TGTGCCATTTCCGGTTTCGACAGTCTCTCTGGAAACACCATATATTTT.

V is TRBV6-2 or TRBV6-3 and J is TRBJ2-7; 7 nucleotides align to TRBD2. CDR3 length: 16 residues. Germline V CDR1 and CDR2: MNHEY, SVGEGT. Trimming cost V 2 bases and J 3 bases; bases outside gene matches: 10. CDR3 protein: CASSYVGGPSGYEQYF. DNA of the CDR3: TGTGCCAGCAGTTACGTGGGAGGGCCCTCGGGCTACGAGCAGTACTTC.

This clone was counted a single time. The V and J genes are TRBV2 and TRBJ2-3; 8 nucleotides agree with TRBD2. The CDR3 length is 12 residues. V lost 4 bases to trimming and J lost 12 bases; unmatched junction nucleotides: 6. Germline V gene lookup returns CDR1 SNHLY and CDR2 FYNNEI. As DNA, the CDR3 is TGTGCCAGCAGTGTAGTGCGGGGGGATCAGTATTTT. As protein: CASSVVRGDQYF.

The rearrangement links TRBV11-2 to TRBJ1-2; 8 bases map to TRBD1. The V gene's germline CDR1 is SGHAT and CDR2 FQNNGV. Trimming took 3 bases from V and 5 from J; bases not matched to a gene: 5. The length of the CDR3 is 14 residues. In DNA, the CDR3 is TGTGCCAGCAGCTTCCCCGGGACAGGTTATGGCTACACCTTC. Its protein product is CASSFPGTGYGYTF.

The chain carries TRBV12-5 and TRBJ2-5; 8 bases match TRBD1. CDR3 length: 14 amino acids. With V trimmed by 5 bases and J by 5 bases, 7 bases remained unmatched. Germline V gene lookup returns CDR1 LGHNT and CDR2 FRNRAP. The CDR3 region is CASGVTGGKETQYF. The CDR3 nucleotides are TGTGCTAGTGGTGTAACAGGGGGAAAGGAGACCCAGTACTTC.

Details on this clone: As the CDR3 is not closed by the conserved phenylalanine or tryptophan, this likely results from a read error. It is unclear where the CDR3 begins or ends on the DNA, so no DNA is shown, and the CDR3 is as TCRdb lists it. The chain uses TRBV6-5 and TRBJ2-7; the table gives TRBD1 as D, unverified against the DNA. Both ends counted, the CDR3 spans 11 residues. Germline V gene sequence: CDR1 MNHEY, CDR2 SVGAGI. The CDR3 region is CASREGQGLIS.

V is TRBV5-4 and J is TRBJ1-3; 12 bases agree with TRBD1. The CDR3 loop spans 16 amino acids. Looked up from germline, CDR1 is SGHNT and CDR2 is YYREEE (reference sequence). V trimming: 4 bases; J trimming: 8 bases; junction bases outside the gene matches: 10. The CDR3 is CASSAGTGGNRDTIYF. DNA of the CDR3: TGTGCCAGCAGCGCGGGGACAGGGGGCAATCGAGACACCATATATTTT.